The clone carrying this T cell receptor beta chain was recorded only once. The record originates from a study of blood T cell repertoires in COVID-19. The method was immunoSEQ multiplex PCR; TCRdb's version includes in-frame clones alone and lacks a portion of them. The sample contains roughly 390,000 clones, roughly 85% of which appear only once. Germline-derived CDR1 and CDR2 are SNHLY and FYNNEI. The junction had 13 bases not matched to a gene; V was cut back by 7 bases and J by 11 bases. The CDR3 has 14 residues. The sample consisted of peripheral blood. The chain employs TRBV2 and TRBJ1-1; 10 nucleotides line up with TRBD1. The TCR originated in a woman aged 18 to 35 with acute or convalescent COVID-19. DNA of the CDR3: TGTGCCAGCATCCAGACAGGGGGCGATGCTGTCGCTTTCTTT. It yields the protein CASIQTGGDAVAFF.